This entry describes one TCR beta chain. Its antigen is not identified. Only in-frame clones appear in the TCRdb table, and some are missing; sequencing was by immunoSEQ multiplex PCR. The table includes approximately 180,000 clones, around nine tenths detected once. The data were obtained in a study of T cell responses to AZD1222 COVID-19 vaccine. Study results and limitations: Possibly, clonal diversity was underestimated; donors were largely white British and included more females. Spike-wide coverage was observed for vaccine-associated CD4 TCRs, with dominant responses at 160-218 and 743-854. The number of AZD1222 recipients seropositive at baseline was only five to seven.

CDR3 length: 13 amino acids. V was cut by 4 bases and J by 8 bases, with 14 bases left in between. CDR1 and CDR2 from the germline V gene are SGHDN and FVKESK. This receptor was obtained from an adult who received the MenACWY meningococcal vaccine as a control. The sequences come from peripheral blood, collected 28 days after the second dose of the MenACWY control vaccine. This rearrangement joins TRBV14 to TRBJ1-2; D gene ambiguous. The CDR3 loop reads CASSLAGVEGYTF. The CDR3 DNA reads TGTGCCAGCAGCCTCGCAGGTGTTGAAGGCTACACCTTC.